These 9 T cell receptor beta chains originate from one sample sequenced in a study of post-analysis software for immune sequencing data. Broader study findings: TRBV segments more frequent in patients than in controls numbered a few and included TRBV5-6, TRBV5-1 and TRBV20-1.

Presence of unique molecular identifiers characterized the TCR beta cDNA libraries. TCRdb used MiXCR to reprocess the PCR reads, holding one entry per CDR3 protein. The sample lists some 700,000 distinct CDR3 sequences, 55% to 60% seen once, with roughly 12% in the top ten. No cognate antigen is known for these TCRs. What was sequenced was blood. The receptors shown here come from a girl aged 2 to 9 with multiple sclerosis.

This clonotype has just one count. V gene TRBV3-1 combines with J gene TRBJ2-1; D unclear. Germline CDR1 LGHDT, CDR2 YNNKEL (reference sequence). The CDR3 totals 15 residues. Trimming removed 1 base at V and 2 bases at J, with 9 bases between. The CDR3 coding sequence is TGTGCCAGCAGCCAAGGAAGATCTACCTACAATGAGCAGTTCTTC. It is translated as CASSQGRSTYNEQFF.

The chain employs TRBV10-3 and TRBJ2-5, with 9 bases identical to TRBD2. With the DNA end fitting TRBJ2-7 better, the J assignment may be wrong. The CDR3 contains 14 residues. The V gene's germline CDR1 is ENHRY and CDR2 SYGVKD. The CDR3 loop is CAISLVSGGLEQYF. The DNA for the CDR3 is TGTGCCATCAGCCTAGTTAGCGGGGGCCTCGAGCAGTACTTC.

The genes are TRBV5-6 and TRBJ2-5; perhaps D is TRBD1 or TRBD2 (5 bases each). The CDR3 sequence is 14 residues long. Per germline, CDR1 SGHDT and CDR2 YYEEEE. V gave up 0 bases and J gave up 4 bases, with 10 bases separating them. CDR3 nucleotides: TGTGCCAGCAGCTTGGTCAGGGACGGAGAGACCCAGTACTTC. The encoded protein is CASSLVRDGETQYF.

The chain uses TRBV5-1 and TRBJ2-7, with D unresolved. The germline V gene encodes CDR1 SGHRS and CDR2 YFSETQ. Trimming took 4 bases from V and 4 from J, leaving 12 bases between them. The CDR3 is 13 amino acids. The CDR3 loop reads CASSRGWSYEQYF. The CDR3 region has the DNA TGCGCCAGCAGCCGCGGTTGGAGTTACGAGCAGTACTTC.

The genes are TRBV12-3 or TRBV12-4 and TRBJ2-5, with D possibly TRBD1 on 5 matching bases. Trimming left V 3 bases short and J 5 bases short, with 13 bases between. This CDR3 has 14 amino acids. DNA of the CDR3: TGTGCCAGCAGTTTGGCCCCTGCAGGGGAGACCCAGTACTTC. It codes for CASSLAPAGETQYF.

The rearrangement uses TRBV27 and TRBJ2-5, with D maybe TRBD1 (6 bases). V lost 6 bases, J lost 0 bases, and 17 bases lay in between. The CDR3 covers 16 residues. Germline assignment: CDR1 MNHEY and CDR2 SMNVEV (reference sequence). The CDR3 sequence: CASSPTAGTHQETQYF. CDR3 nucleotides: TGTGCCAGCAGCCCGACCGCCGGGACACACCAAGAGACCCAGTACTTC.

The chain carries TRBV15 and TRBJ2-6, with D tentatively TRBD1 (5 bases). The CDR3 length is 17 residues. The germline V gene has CDR1 LNHNV and CDR2 YYDKDF (reference sequence). V lost 0 bases, J lost 3 bases, and 12 bases lay in between. The CDR3 spells CATSRDRFQGGANVLTF. The CDR3 DNA reads as TGTGCCACCAGCAGAGATCGGTTTCAGGGTGGGGCCAACGTCCTGACTTTC.

J is TRBJ2-1 and V is TRBV5-1, with a weak D call TRBD2 (6 bases). The CDR3 covers 16 residues. V lost 4 bases and J lost 7, with 21 bases in between. Germline V CDR1 and CDR2: SGHRS, YFSETQ. This chain's CDR3 is CASSPFSAGSLNEQFF. Here the CDR3 DNA reads TGCGCCAGCAGCCCATTTTCCGCCGGGAGCTTAAATGAGCAGTTCTTC.

The rearrangement links TRBV11-2 to TRBJ1-2; no clear D. The length of the CDR3 is 12 residues. Germline assignment: CDR1 SGHAT and CDR2 FQNNGV. Trimming took off 2 bases at V and 6 bases at J, with 7 bases between the two ends. CDR3 nucleotide sequence: TGTGCCAGCAGCTTAAAGATTGATGGCTACACCTTC. Amino acids: CASSLKIDGYTF.